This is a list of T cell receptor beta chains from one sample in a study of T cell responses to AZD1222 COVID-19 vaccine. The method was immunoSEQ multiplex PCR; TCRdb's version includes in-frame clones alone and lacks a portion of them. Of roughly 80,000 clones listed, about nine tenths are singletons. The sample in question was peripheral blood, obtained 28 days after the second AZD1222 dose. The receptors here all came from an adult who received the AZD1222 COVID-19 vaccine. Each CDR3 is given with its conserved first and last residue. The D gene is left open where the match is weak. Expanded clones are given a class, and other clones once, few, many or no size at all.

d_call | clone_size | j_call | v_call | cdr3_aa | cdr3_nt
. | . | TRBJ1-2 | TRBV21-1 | CASSKGDHRGYTF | TGTGCCAGCAGCAAAGGGGACCACAGGGGCTACACCTTC
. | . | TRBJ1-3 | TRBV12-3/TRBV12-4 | CASSDSAGNTIYF | TGTGCCAGCAGCGACAGCGCTGGAAACACCATATATTTT
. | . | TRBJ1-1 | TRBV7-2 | CASSLQGGDTEAFF | TGTGCCAGCAGCTTACAGGGTGGGGACACTGAAGCTTTCTTT
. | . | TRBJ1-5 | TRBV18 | CASSPHPPRDNQPQHF | TGTGCCAGCTCACCACACCCTCCCAGGGACAATCAGCCCCAGCATTTT
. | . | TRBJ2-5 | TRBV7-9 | CASSLGPLYQETQYF | TGTGCCAGCAGCTTAGGACCGCTCTACCAAGAGACCCAGTACTTC
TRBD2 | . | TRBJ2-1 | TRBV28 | CASSPVTSGAYNEQFF | TGTGCCAGCAGTCCCGTGACTAGCGGTGCCTACAATGAGCAGTTCTTC
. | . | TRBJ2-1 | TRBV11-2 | CASSLGTSPGEQFF | TGTGCCAGCAGCTTAGGGACTTCCCCAGGTGAGCAGTTCTTC
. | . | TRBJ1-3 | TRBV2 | CASIRDSGNTIYF | TGTGCCAGCATTAGGGACTCTGGAAACACCATATATTTT
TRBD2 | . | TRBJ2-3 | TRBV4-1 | CASSQDGGTDTQYF | TGCGCCAGCAGCCAAGACGGGGGGACAGATACGCAGTATTTT
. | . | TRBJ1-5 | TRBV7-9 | CASSPLGGTGGNQPQHF | TGTGCCAGCAGCCCACTTGGGGGAACGGGTGGCAATCAGCCCCAGCATTTT
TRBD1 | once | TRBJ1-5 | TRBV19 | CASSPTGSGQPQHF | TGTGCCAGTAGTCCGACAGGGTCGGGTCAGCCCCAGCATTTT
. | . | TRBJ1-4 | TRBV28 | CASSLGQVPARKLFF | TGTGCCAGCAGTTTGGGCCAGGTGCCCGCCCGGAAACTGTTTTTT
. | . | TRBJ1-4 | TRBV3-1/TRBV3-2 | CASSLGGGSTNEKLFF | TGTGCCAGCAGTTTGGGAGGGGGTTCGACTAATGAAAAACTGTTTTTT
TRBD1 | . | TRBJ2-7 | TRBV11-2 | CASRNPWGQAGHEQYF | TGTGCCAGCAGGAATCCCTGGGGACAGGCCGGCCACGAGCAGTACTTC
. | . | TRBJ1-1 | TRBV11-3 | CASSLSWGRDTEAFF | TGTGCCAGCAGCTTATCATGGGGGAGAGACACTGAAGCTTTCTTT
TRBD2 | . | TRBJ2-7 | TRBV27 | CASSLLAGGYSYEQYF | TGTGCCAGCAGTTTATTAGCGGGGGGTTACTCCTACGAGCAGTACTTC
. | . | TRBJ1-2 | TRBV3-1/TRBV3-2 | CASSQEKGYTF | TGTGCCAGCAGCCAAGAAAAGGGCTACACCTTC
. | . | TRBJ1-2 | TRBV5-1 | CASSLEGDYGYTF | TGCGCCAGCAGCTTGGAGGGGGACTATGGCTACACCTTC
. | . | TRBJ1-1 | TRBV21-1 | CASSKEEGGNTEAFF | TGTGCCAGCAGCAAAGAGGAAGGGGGTAACACTGAAGCTTTCTTT
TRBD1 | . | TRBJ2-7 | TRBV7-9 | CASSSDRGSPYEQYF | TGTGCCAGCAGCTCGGACAGGGGATCCCCCTACGAGCAGTACTTC
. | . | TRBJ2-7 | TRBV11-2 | CASSLDRNYEQYF | TGTGCCAGCAGCTTAGATAGGAACTACGAGCAGTACTTC
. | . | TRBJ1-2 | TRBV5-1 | CASSLSYYGYTF | TGCGCCAGCTCCCTATCCTACTATGGCTACACCTTC
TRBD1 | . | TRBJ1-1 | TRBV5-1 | CASSLYGQVNTEAFF | TGCGCCAGCAGCTTGTATGGACAGGTGAACACTGAAGCTTTCTTT
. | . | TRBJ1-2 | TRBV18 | CASSPGQGGYGYTF | TGTGCCAGCTCACCAGGGCAGGGAGGCTATGGCTACACCTTC
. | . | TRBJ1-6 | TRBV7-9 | CASQGRGDTTNSPLHF | TGTGCCAGCCAAGGAAGGGGGGACACCACGAATTCACCCCTCCACTTT
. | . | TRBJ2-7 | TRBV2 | CASSAGQSYEQYF | TGTGCCAGCAGTGCTGGACAAAGTTACGAGCAGTACTTC
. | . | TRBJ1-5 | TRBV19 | CASSIRPPSNQPQHF | TGTGCCAGTAGTATTAGACCGCCTTCCAATCAGCCCCAGCATTTT
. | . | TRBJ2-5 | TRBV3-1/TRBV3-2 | CASSQEPETQYF | TGTGCCAGCAGCCAAGAACCCGAGACCCAGTACTTC
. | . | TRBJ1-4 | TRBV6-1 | CASSEVRATNEKLFF | TGTGCCAGCAGTGAGGTCCGCGCAACTAATGAAAAACTGTTTTTT
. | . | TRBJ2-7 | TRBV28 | CASSLRGWGRRSYEQYF | TGTGCCAGCAGTTTAAGGGGTTGGGGGCGCCGCTCCTACGAGCAGTACTTC
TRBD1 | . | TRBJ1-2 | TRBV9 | CASSYDRASGYTF | TGTGCCAGCAGCTACGACAGGGCTAGTGGCTACACCTTC
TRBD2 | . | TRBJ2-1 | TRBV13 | CASSLGKRGGQNEQFF | TGTGCCAGCAGCTTAGGAAAGCGGGGGGGCCAGAATGAGCAGTTCTTC
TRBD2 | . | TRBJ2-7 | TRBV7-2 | CASSPPFLAGGIYEQYF | TGTGCCAGCAGCCCACCCTTTCTAGCGGGTGGGATATACGAGCAGTACTTC
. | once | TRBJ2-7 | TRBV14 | CASSQVGGGIYEQYF | TGTGCCAGCAGCCAAGTAGGAGGGGGGATCTACGAGCAGTACTTC
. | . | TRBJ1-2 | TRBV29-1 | CSVDAYGYTF | TGCAGCGTTGACGCCTATGGCTACACCTTC
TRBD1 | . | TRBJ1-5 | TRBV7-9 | CASSSGGGQPQHF | TGTGCCAGCAGCTCAGGGGGGGGTCAGCCCCAGCATTTT
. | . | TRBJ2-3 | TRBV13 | CASSLSGGASTDTQYF | TGTGCCAGCAGCTTAAGTGGGGGGGCTAGCACAGATACGCAGTATTTT
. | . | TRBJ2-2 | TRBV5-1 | CASSLAGTGELFF | TGCGCCAGCAGCTTGGCGGGGACCGGGGAGCTGTTTTTT
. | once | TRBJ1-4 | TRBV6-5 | CASSYFASNEKLFF | TGTGCCAGCAGTTACTTCGCGTCTAATGAAAAACTGTTTTTT
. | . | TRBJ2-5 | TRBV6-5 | CASSYNPRAGETQYF | TGTGCCAGCAGTTATAACCCGCGGGCGGGAGAGACCCAGTACTTC
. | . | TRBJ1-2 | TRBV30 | CAWSPAGSHGYTF | TGTGCCTGGAGTCCCGCAGGATCTCATGGCTACACCTTC
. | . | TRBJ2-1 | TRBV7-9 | CASSLAGGVEQFF | TGTGCCAGCAGCTTAGCGGGGGGCGTTGAGCAGTTCTTC
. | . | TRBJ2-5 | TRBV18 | CASSPGMETQYF | TGTGCCAGCTCACCAGGGATGGAGACCCAGTACTTC
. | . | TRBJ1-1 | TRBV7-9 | CASSLGETEAFF | TGTGCCAGCAGCTTGGGGGAAACTGAAGCTTTCTTT
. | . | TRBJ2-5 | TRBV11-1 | CASSRPQETQYF | TGTGCCAGCAGCCGGCCCCAAGAGACCCAGTACTTC
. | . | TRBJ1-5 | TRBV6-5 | CASSPVGQSNQPQHF | TGTGCCAGCAGTCCGGTCGGGCAGAGTAATCAGCCCCAGCATTTT
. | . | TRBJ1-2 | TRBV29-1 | CSVTQGIYGYTF | TGCAGCGTTACACAGGGAATCTATGGCTACACCTTC